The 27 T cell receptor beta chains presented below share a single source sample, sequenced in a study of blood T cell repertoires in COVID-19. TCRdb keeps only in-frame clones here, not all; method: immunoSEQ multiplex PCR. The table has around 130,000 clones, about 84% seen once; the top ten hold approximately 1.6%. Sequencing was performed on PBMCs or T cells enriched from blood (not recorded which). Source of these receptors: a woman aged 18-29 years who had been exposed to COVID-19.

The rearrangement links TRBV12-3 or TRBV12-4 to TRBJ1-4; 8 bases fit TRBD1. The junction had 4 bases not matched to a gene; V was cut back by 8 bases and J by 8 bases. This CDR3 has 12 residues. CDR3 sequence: CASLTGGEKLFF. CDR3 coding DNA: TGTGCCAGCTTAACAGGGGGAGAAAAACTGTTTTTT.

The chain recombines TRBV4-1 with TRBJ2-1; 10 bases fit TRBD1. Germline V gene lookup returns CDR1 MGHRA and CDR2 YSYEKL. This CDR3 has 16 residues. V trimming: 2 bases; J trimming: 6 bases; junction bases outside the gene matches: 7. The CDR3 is CASSQLGTGATNEQFF. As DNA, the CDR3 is TGCGCCAGCAGCCAACTCGGGACAGGGGCGACCAATGAGCAGTTCTTC.

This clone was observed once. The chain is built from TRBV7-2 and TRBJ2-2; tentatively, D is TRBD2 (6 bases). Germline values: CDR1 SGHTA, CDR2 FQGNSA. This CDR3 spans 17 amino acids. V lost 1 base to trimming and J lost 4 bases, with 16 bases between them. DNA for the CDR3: TGTGCCAGCAGCTTAGAGGGTTCCGGGAGCGCCACCGGGGAGCTGTTTTTT. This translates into CASSLEGSGSATGELFF.

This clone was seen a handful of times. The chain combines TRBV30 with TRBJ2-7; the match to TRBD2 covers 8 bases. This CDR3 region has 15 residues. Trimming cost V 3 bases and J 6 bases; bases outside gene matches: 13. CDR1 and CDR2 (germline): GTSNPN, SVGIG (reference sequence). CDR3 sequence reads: CAWSLSGAGGAEQYF. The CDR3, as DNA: TGTGCCTGGAGCCTTTCCGGGGCGGGAGGTGCCGAGCAGTACTTC.

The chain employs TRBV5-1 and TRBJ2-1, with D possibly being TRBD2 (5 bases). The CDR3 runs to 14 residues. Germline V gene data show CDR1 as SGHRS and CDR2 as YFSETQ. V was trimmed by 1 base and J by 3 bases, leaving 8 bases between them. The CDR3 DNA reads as TGCGCCAGCAGCTTGTCTACTAGCTACAATGAGCAGTTCTTC. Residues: CASSLSTSYNEQFF.

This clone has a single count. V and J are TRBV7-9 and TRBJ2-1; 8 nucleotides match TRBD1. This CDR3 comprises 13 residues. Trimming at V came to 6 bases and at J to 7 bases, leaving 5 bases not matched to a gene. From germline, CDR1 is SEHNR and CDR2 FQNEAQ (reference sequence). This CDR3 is CASSQGALNEQFF. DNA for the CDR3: TGTGCCAGCAGTCAGGGGGCCCTGAATGAGCAGTTCTTC.

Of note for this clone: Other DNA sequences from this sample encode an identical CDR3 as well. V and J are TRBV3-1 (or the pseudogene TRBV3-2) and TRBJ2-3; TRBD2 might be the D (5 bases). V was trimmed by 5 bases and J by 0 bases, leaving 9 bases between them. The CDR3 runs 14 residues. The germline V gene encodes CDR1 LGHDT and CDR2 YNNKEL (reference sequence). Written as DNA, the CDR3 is TGTGCCAGCAGCTTTTCGGGAAGCACAGATACGCAGTATTTT. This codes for CASSFSGSTDTQYF.

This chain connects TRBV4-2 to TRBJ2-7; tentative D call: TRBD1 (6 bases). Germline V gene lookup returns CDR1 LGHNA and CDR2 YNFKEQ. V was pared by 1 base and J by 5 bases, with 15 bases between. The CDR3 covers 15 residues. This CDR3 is CASSQALTGPHEQYF. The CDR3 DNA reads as TGTGCCAGCAGCCAAGCCCTCACAGGGCCCCACGAGCAGTACTTC.

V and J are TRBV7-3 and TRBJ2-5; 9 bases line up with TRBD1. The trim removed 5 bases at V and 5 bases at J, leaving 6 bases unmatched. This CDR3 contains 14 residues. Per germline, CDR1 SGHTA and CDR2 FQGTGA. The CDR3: CASSVQGALETQYF. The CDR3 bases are TGTGCCAGCAGCGTACAGGGGGCGCTTGAGACCCAGTACTTC.

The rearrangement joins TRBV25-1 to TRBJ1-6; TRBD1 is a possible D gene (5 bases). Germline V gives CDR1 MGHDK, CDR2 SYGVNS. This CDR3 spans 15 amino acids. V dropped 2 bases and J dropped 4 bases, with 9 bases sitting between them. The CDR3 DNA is TGTGCCAGCAGTGAACAGGGTTCTTATAATTCACCCCTCCACTTT. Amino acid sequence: CASSEQGSYNSPLHF.

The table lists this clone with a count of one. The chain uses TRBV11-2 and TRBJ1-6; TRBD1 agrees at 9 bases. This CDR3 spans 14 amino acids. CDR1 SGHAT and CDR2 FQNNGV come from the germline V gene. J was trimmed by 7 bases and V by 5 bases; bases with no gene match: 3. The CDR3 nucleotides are TGTGCCAGCAGCCGACAGGGGGAAAATTCACCCCTCCACTTT. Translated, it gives CASSRQGENSPLHF.

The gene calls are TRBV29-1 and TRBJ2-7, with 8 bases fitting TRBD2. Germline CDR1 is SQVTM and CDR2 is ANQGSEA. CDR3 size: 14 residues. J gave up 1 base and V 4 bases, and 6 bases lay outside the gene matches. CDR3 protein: CSVAPLAGSYEQYF. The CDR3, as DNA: TGCAGCGTTGCCCCTTTAGCGGGGTCCTACGAGCAGTACTTC.

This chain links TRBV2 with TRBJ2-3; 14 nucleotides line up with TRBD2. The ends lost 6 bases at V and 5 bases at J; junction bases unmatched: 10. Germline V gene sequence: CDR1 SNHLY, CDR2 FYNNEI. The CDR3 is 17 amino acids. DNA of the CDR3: TGTGCCAGCAGAGACGAGGGACTAGCGGGAGAAGTAGATACGCAGTATTTT. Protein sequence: CASRDEGLAGEVDTQYF.

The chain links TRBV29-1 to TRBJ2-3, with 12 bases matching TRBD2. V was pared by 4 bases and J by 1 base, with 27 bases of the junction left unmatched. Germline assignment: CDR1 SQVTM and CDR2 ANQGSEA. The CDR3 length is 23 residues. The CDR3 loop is CSVVLFSTPQTSGRSTCTDTQYF. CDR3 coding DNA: TGCAGCGTTGTTTTGTTTTCAACCCCTCAAACTAGCGGGAGGTCGACGTGCACAGATACGCAGTATTTT.

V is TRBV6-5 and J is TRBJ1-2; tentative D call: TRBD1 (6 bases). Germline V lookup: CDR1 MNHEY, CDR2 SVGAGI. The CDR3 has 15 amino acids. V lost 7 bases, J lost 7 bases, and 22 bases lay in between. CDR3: CASTYGQGIRGGYTF. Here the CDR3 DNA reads TGTGCCAGCACCTATGGGCAGGGGATTCGCGGTGGCTACACCTTC.

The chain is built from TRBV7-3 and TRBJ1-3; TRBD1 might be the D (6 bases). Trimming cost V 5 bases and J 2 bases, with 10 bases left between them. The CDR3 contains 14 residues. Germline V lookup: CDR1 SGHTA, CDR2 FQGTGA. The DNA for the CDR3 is TGTGCCAGCAGCGCGACAGGAACTGGAAACACCATATATTTT. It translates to CASSATGTGNTIYF.

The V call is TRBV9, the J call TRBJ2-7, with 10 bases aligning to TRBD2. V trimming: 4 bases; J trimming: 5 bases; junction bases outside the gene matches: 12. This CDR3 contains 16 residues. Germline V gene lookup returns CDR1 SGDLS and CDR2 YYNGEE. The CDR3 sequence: CASSKLAGSLLDEQYF. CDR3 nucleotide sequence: TGTGCCAGCAGCAAACTAGCGGGAAGTCTGTTGGACGAGCAGTACTTC.

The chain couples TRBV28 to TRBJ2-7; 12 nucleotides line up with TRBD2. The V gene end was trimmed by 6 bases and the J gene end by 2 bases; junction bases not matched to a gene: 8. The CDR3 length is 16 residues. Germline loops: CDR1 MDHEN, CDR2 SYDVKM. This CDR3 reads CASRGPSGRVAYEQYF. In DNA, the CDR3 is TGTGCCAGCAGGGGTCCTAGCGGGAGGGTCGCCTACGAGCAGTACTTC. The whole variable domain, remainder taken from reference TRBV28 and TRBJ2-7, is DVKVTQSSRYLVKRTGEKVFLECVQDMDHENMFWYRQDPGLGLRLIYFSYDVKMKEKGDIPEGYSVSREKKERFSLILESASTNQTSMYLCASRGPSGRVAYEQYFGPGTRLTVT.

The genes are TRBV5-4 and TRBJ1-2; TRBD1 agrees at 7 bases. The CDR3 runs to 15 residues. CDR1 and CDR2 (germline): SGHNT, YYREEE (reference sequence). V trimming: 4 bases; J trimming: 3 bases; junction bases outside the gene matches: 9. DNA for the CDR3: TGTGCCAGCAGCCGAGAGACAGGGACTGACTATGGCTACACCTTC. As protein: CASSRETGTDYGYTF.

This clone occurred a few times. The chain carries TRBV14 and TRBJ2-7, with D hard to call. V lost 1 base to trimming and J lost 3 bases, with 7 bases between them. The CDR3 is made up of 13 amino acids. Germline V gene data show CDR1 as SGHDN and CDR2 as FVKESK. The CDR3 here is CASSQGPRYEQYF. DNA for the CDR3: TGTGCCAGCAGCCAAGGGCCTCGCTACGAGCAGTACTTC.

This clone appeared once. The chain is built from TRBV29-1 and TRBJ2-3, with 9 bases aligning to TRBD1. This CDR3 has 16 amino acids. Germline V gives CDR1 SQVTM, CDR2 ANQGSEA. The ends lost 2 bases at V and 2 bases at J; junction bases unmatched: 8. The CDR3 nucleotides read TGCAGCGTTGAACGTCTAGGGACAGGGAACACAGATACGCAGTATTTT. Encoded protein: CSVERLGTGNTDTQYF.

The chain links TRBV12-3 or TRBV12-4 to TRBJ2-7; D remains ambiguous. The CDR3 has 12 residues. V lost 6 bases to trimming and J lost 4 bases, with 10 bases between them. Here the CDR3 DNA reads TGTGCCAGCAGAGTAGGAGTTTACGAGCAGTACTTC. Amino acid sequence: CASRVGVYEQYF.

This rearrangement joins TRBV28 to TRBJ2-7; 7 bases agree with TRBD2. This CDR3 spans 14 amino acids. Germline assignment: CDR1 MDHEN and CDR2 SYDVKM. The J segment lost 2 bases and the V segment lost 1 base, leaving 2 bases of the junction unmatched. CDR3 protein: CASSLYGGAYEQYF. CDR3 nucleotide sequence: TGTGCCAGCAGTTTATATGGGGGGGCCTACGAGCAGTACTTC.

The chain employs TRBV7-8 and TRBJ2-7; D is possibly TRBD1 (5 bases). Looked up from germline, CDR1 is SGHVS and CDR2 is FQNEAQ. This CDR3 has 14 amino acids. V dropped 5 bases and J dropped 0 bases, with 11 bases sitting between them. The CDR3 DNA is TGTGCCAGCAGCCCACAACAGGTCTCCTACGAGCAGTACTTC. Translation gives CASSPQQVSYEQYF.

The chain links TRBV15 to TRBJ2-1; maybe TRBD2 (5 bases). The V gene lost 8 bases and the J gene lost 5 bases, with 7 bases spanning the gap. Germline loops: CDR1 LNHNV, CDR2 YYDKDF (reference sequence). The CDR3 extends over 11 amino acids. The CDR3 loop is CATASHNEQFF. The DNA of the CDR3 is TGTGCCACCGCTAGCCACAATGAGCAGTTCTTC.

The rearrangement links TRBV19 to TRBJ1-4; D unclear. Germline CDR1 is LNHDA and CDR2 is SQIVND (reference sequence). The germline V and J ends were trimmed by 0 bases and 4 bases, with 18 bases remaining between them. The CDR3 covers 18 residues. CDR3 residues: CASSIDHRLFRGNEKLFF. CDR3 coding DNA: TGTGCCAGTAGTATAGATCATCGACTTTTTCGGGGTAATGAAAAACTGTTTTTT.

CDR3 in amino acids: CASSPQGASVADTQYF. In DNA form, the CDR3 reads TGTGCCAGCTCACCTCAGGGGGCTAGCGTCGCAGATACGCAGTATTTT. The J gene is TRBJ2-3, the V gene TRBV18; the match to TRBD1 covers 8 bases. Losses at the gene ends were 3 bases for V and 4 bases for J; bases not matched to a gene: 9. The CDR3 totals 16 residues. In germline, CDR1 is KGHSH, CDR2 LQKENI.